This record covers a single T cell receptor beta chain. Its antigen specificity is not known. The record has no base qualities; no much larger clone is one base away. From the germline V gene, CDR1 is MGHDK and CDR2 is SYGVNS. A distance of 13 bases separates the germline ends of V and J, which lose 4 bases and 4 bases respectively. There are 14 amino acids in the CDR3, from cysteine to phenylalanine inclusive. Solely the CDR3 DNA is kept, with 42 bases framed from the first base. TCRbeta CDR3 regions were amplified from genomic DNA using the immunoSEQ Assay, a bias-controlled multiplex PCR. As for the authors' bioinformatics: Nucleated cell counts per sample were estimated from amplification of reference gene primers within the assay. To quantify the absolute abundance of each unique TCRbeta CDR3 rearrangement, sequence reads were collapsed and filtered. Productive Simpson clonality was computed per sample as the square root of Simpson's diversity index over productive rearrangements. Sourced from immuneACCESS, this table was stored by TCRdb with only in-frame sequences that have V and J called. A share of the clones is absent; for the studies checked, an unresolved V gene accounts for under half, and the remainder has no known explanation. The V and J calls and the clone size are those of that table, but D and trimming were determined from the DNA. The sample yields 55,000 or so clones; 80% to 85% were counted once. Approximately 6.3% of the sample lies in the top ten.

This sample was included in a study of blood T cell repertoires in COVID-19 (dated by TCRdb to 2020 to 2021). With respect to the entire study: Samples covering the acute and convalescent phases of COVID-19 were provided by collaborators in the United States, Italy and Spain. The material from the prospective study consisted of cDNA or gDNA derived from T cells, B-cell-depleted T cells, or PBMCs. The dataset comprised deeply sampled blood TCRbeta repertoires from subjects exposed to, actively infected with, or recovered from COVID-19. The repertoires were made available in a free public database intended to serve as a resource for research on the immune response to SARS-CoV-2. The samples were drawn from two sources: the first 160 participants of the ongoing ImmuneRACE study, and 1,254 subjects contributed by 6 global collaborators. A de-identified subject ID, COVID-19 status, age in years and sex were almost always included in the sample metadata. Where HLA class I and class II types were available, the types were taken from metadata supplied by the sample provider, not from assay-based typing. General study outcomes and caveats: How much clinical and demographic metadata was included differed by source and by participant, and the metadata was provided uncurated.

Collaborating institutions collected whole blood in K2EDTA tubes following their own protocols. For TCRbeta analysis, collaborators shipped samples in one of three forms: frozen whole blood, isolated PBMCs, or DNA extracted from either of those sample types. The receptor was isolated from a human donor in a cohort sampled during active or convalescent COVID-19. Sequenced input: peripheral blood. Recombination linked TRBV25-1 to TRBJ2-5, and perhaps TRBD2 as D gene, on 7 matching bases. The CDR3 loop reads CASSGRGGVETQYF. The DNA sequence is as follows: TGTGCCAGCAGTGGAAGGGGGGGCGTAGAGACCCAGTACTTC.